These 10 T cell receptor beta chains share one sample of origin, sequenced in a study of blood T cell repertoires in COVID-19. Libraries were prepared by immunoSEQ multiplex PCR; TCRdb keeps only in-frame clonotypes and omits some of them. The data contain under 250,000 clones, nearly 90% of them singletons. Sequenced material: peripheral blood. Receptors were obtained from a man between 18 and 29 years old with active or convalescent COVID-19.

The chain has TRBV7-2 and TRBJ2-7, with TRBD1 matching over 9 bases. Germline V CDR1 and CDR2: SGHTA, FQGNSA. With V trimmed by 5 bases and J by 5 bases, 4 bases remained unmatched. CDR3 size: 13 residues. The CDR3 sequence: CASSVGQGNEQYF. Here the CDR3 DNA reads TGTGCCAGCAGCGTGGGACAGGGTAACGAGCAGTACTTC.

This chain links TRBV11-1 with TRBJ2-7; 9 positions agree with TRBD1. The V gene end was trimmed by 5 bases and the J gene end by 3 bases; junction bases not matched to a gene: 11. In germline, CDR1 is SGHAT, CDR2 FQDESV (reference sequence). This CDR3 has 16 amino acids. The CDR3 DNA reads TGTGCCAGCAGCCCACGCCCGGGACAGGGAGTCTACGAGCAGTACTTC. Translation: CASSPRPGQGVYEQYF.

V usage is TRBV28 and J usage is TRBJ2-7; 14 positions agree with TRBD2. The CDR3 runs to 17 residues. V dropped 7 bases and J dropped 3; count of bases not matched to a gene: 11. The germline CDR1 and CDR2 sequences are MDHEN and SYDVKM. The CDR3 loop reads CASTTLGLAGVDYEQYF. The CDR3 DNA is TGTGCCAGCACCACCCTGGGACTAGCGGGGGTAGACTACGAGCAGTACTTC. The full variable domain, completed using reference TRBV28 and TRBJ2-7, is DVKVTQSSRYLVKRTGEKVFLECVQDMDHENMFWYRQDPGLGLRLIYFSYDVKMKEKGDIPEGYSVSREKKERFSLILESASTNQTSMYLCASTTLGLAGVDYEQYFGPGTRLTVT.

This chain links TRBV29-1 with TRBJ1-2; no reliable D call. The CDR3 is 14 residues long. V shed 4 bases and J shed 8 bases, with 20 bases lying between them. Per germline, CDR1 SQVTM and CDR2 ANQGSEA. CDR3 nucleotide sequence: TGCAGCGTTGGGTACCAGGAAATTTCGGGAGGCTACACCTTC. The encoded protein is CSVGYQEISGGYTF.

The chain recombines TRBV4-3 with TRBJ2-3; no firm D call. Germline CDR1 and CDR2: LGHNA and YSLEER. The length of the CDR3 is 15 residues. V was cut by 4 bases and J by 2 bases, with 13 bases left in between. The CDR3: CASSRKLGATDTQYF. Written as DNA, the CDR3 is TGCGCCAGCAGCCGGAAACTCGGAGCCACAGATACGCAGTATTTT.

The chain is built from TRBV28 and TRBJ2-7; 11 positions agree with TRBD2. Trimming cost V 5 bases and J 6 bases; bases outside gene matches: 9. The germline gives CDR1 MDHEN, CDR2 SYDVKM. The CDR3 loop spans 15 amino acids. The CDR3 loop is CASSNSGRVRSEQYF. The CDR3 DNA is TGTGCCAGCAGTAATAGCGGGAGGGTTAGAAGCGAGCAGTACTTC. Combining the CDR3 with reference TRBV28 and TRBJ2-7 gives the whole variable domain DVKVTQSSRYLVKRTGEKVFLECVQDMDHENMFWYRQDPGLGLRLIYFSYDVKMKEKGDIPEGYSVSREKKERFSLILESASTNQTSMYLCASSNSGRVRSEQYFGPGTRLTVT.

The rearrangement joins TRBV10-3 to TRBJ1-3; 7 positions match TRBD1. V trimming: 7 bases; J trimming: 0 bases; junction bases outside the gene matches: 3. The CDR3 length is 14 residues. The V gene's germline CDR1 is ENHRY and CDR2 SYGVKD. The CDR3 DNA is TGTGCCATCACAGGGGACAGCTCTGGAAACACCATATATTTT. This sequence encodes CAITGDSSGNTIYF.

This chain links TRBV6-2 or TRBV6-3 with TRBJ1-2; D ambiguous. Germline values: CDR1 MNHEY, CDR2 SVGEGT. CDR3 length: 15 residues. Trimming stripped 6 bases from V and 1 base from J, with 15 bases between. As DNA, the CDR3 is TGTGCCAGCAGCCGGATGAGGCCGGGTAACTATGGCTACACCTTC. Its protein is CASSRMRPGNYGYTF.

The chain carries TRBV2 and TRBJ1-2, with 10 positions matching TRBD1. The germline V gene has CDR1 SNHLY and CDR2 FYNNEI. There are 14 residues in the CDR3. The V gene end was trimmed by 7 bases and the J gene end by 6 bases; junction bases not matched to a gene: 8. CDR3 in amino acids: CASTEDRGVDGYTF. The CDR3 nucleotides read TGTGCCAGCACTGAGGACAGGGGGGTAGATGGCTACACCTTC.

The rearrangement uses TRBV10-2 and TRBJ1-5; no clear D gene. The V and J ends lost 6 bases and 2 bases respectively, with 14 bases between them. This CDR3 contains 15 residues. The germline V gene has CDR1 WSHSY and CDR2 SAAADI. This CDR3 is CASSLSAQGNQPQHF. CDR3 in DNA: TGCGCCAGCAGCCTCTCGGCGCAGGGCAATCAGCCCCAGCATTTT.